Sequencing of this TCR beta chain was carried out in a study of CD8 T cells in Susac syndrome. cDNA came from around 0.5 to 1 ug RNA primed by random hexamers. TCRdb processed the immunoSEQ multiplex PCR reads anew with MiXCR; each CDR3 protein has one entry. The sample contains about 64,000 distinct CDR3 sequences, 85% to 95% of which appear only once. TCR beta was sequenced from blood CD8+ and CD4+ T cells. Each multiple sclerosis control was a treatment-naive patient with relapsing-remitting disease that was either stable or active. TEMRA cells were FACS-enriched and CD8+ and CD4+ T cells negatively isolated. This sequence was found in a human donor with multiple sclerosis. Sequencing was carried out using CD8+ T cells from PBMCs.

The CDR3 region has the DNA TGTGCCAGCAGCTCTTGGACAGGGTCGCGCTACGAGCAGTACTTC. The encoded protein is CASSSWTGSRYEQYF. The genes are TRBV13 and TRBJ2-7; TRBD1 agrees at 8 bases. In germline, CDR1 is PRHDT, CDR2 FYEKMQ (reference sequence). J gave up 3 bases and V 4 bases, and 8 bases lay outside the gene matches. The CDR3 is 15 residues long.